This is a list of T cell receptor beta chains from one sample in a study of graft-versus-host responses after intestinal transplantation. Libraries were prepared by immunoSEQ multiplex PCR; TCRdb keeps only in-frame clonotypes and omits some of them. In the table there are roughly 99,000 clones, about nine tenths of which are singletons. What these receptors recognize is not known. The specimen was unstimulated CD8+ T cells sorted from spleen or lymph node cells, collected before transplant. These receptors all stem from a human donor who was the organ donor for an intestinal transplant. CDR3s include the opening cysteine and the closing phenylalanine or tryptophan. The D gene is left open where the match is weak. Clone size appears in some rows only: once, few, many, or a class for an expanded clone.

j_call: TRBJ2-3; cdr3_length: 13; d_call: TRBD1; v_call: TRBV27; clone_size: -; cdr3_aa: CASRTGGTDTQYF; cdr3_nt: TGTGCCAGCAGGACAGGGGGCACAGATACGCAGTATTTT
j_call: TRBJ2-1; cdr3_length: 12; d_call: -; v_call: TRBV29-1; clone_size: -; cdr3_aa: CSVHHLQYEQFF; cdr3_nt: TGCAGCGTTCACCACCTCCAGTATGAGCAGTTCTTC
j_call: TRBJ1-1; cdr3_length: 15; d_call: -; v_call: TRBV15; clone_size: -; cdr3_aa: CATSRDLVSKTEAFF; cdr3_nt: TGTGCCACCAGCAGAGATTTAGTAAGTAAAACTGAAGCTTTCTTT
j_call: TRBJ1-2; cdr3_length: 14; d_call: -; v_call: TRBV19; clone_size: once; cdr3_aa: CASSIWGSTYGYTF; cdr3_nt: TGTGCCAGTAGTATATGGGGCAGTACCTATGGCTACACCTTC
j_call: TRBJ2-3; cdr3_length: 15; d_call: TRBD2; v_call: TRBV10-3; clone_size: -; cdr3_aa: CAISEEGGPTDTQYF; cdr3_nt: TGTGCCATCAGTGAAGAGGGAGGGCCCACAGATACGCAGTATTTT
j_call: TRBJ2-1; cdr3_length: 14; d_call: -; v_call: TRBV19; clone_size: -; cdr3_aa: CASSNRTIYNEQFF; cdr3_nt: TGTGCCAGTAGTAACCGGACTATCTACAATGAGCAGTTCTTC
j_call: TRBJ2-1; cdr3_length: 15; d_call: TRBD2; v_call: TRBV30; clone_size: once; cdr3_aa: CAWSVAGVRYNEQFF; cdr3_nt: TGTGCCTGGAGTGTAGCGGGAGTCAGGTACAATGAGCAGTTCTTC
j_call: TRBJ2-7; cdr3_length: 14; d_call: -; v_call: TRBV27; clone_size: -; cdr3_aa: CASSPTLGDYEQYF; cdr3_nt: TGTGCCAGCAGTCCGACTCTAGGCGACTACGAGCAGTACTTC
j_call: TRBJ2-7; cdr3_length: 11; d_call: -; v_call: TRBV20-1; clone_size: -; cdr3_aa: CRVRGFHEQYF; cdr3_nt: TGCCGGGTCAGGGGATTCCACGAGCAGTACTTC
j_call: TRBJ2-7; cdr3_length: 16; d_call: -; v_call: TRBV19; clone_size: -; cdr3_aa: CASSIAQGTLSYEQYF; cdr3_nt: TGTGCCAGTAGTATAGCCCAGGGGACCCTCTCCTACGAGCAGTACTTC
j_call: TRBJ2-7; cdr3_length: 13; d_call: TRBD2; v_call: TRBV2; clone_size: few; cdr3_aa: CASRGTSVHEQYF; cdr3_nt: TGTGCCAGCAGGGGGACTAGCGTGCACGAGCAGTACTTC
j_call: TRBJ1-4; cdr3_length: 15; d_call: -; v_call: TRBV25-1; clone_size: -; cdr3_aa: CASSVDSTTNEKLFF; cdr3_nt: TGTGCCAGCAGCGTTGACAGCACAACTAATGAAAAACTGTTTTTT
j_call: TRBJ2-5; cdr3_length: 14; d_call: -; v_call: TRBV28; clone_size: -; cdr3_aa: CASSLLRGIETQYF; cdr3_nt: TGTGCCAGCAGTTTACTTAGGGGAATCGAGACCCAGTACTTC
j_call: TRBJ1-2; cdr3_length: 14; d_call: -; v_call: TRBV19; clone_size: -; cdr3_aa: CASSALEGNYGYTF; cdr3_nt: TGTGCCAGTAGCGCACTGGAGGGTAACTATGGCTACACCTTC
j_call: TRBJ1-1; cdr3_length: 13; d_call: -; v_call: TRBV7-9; clone_size: once; cdr3_aa: CASSWGEGAEAFF; cdr3_nt: TGTGCCAGCAGCTGGGGGGAAGGCGCTGAAGCTTTCTTT
j_call: TRBJ2-2; cdr3_length: 14; d_call: TRBD2; v_call: TRBV9; clone_size: -; cdr3_aa: CASSGPAGVGELFF; cdr3_nt: TGTGCCAGCAGCGGACCCGCGGGGGTCGGGGAGCTGTTTTTT
j_call: TRBJ1-1; cdr3_length: 12; d_call: -; v_call: TRBV6-1; clone_size: -; cdr3_aa: CASRGVLTEAFF; cdr3_nt: TGTGCCAGCAGAGGGGTCTTGACTGAAGCTTTCTTT
j_call: TRBJ2-1; cdr3_length: 16; d_call: TRBD1; v_call: TRBV6-1; clone_size: -; cdr3_aa: CASSDGGTGDYNEQFF; cdr3_nt: TGTGCCAGCAGTGACGGGGGGACAGGGGACTACAATGAGCAGTTCTTC
j_call: TRBJ1-1; cdr3_length: 14; d_call: -; v_call: TRBV7-9; clone_size: -; cdr3_aa: CASSLTQWNTEAFF; cdr3_nt: TGTGCCAGCAGCCTAACACAGTGGAACACTGAAGCTTTCTTT
j_call: TRBJ2-3; cdr3_length: 16; d_call: TRBD2; v_call: TRBV9; clone_size: -; cdr3_aa: CASSGLAGGPPDTQYF; cdr3_nt: TGTGCCAGCAGCGGTCTAGCGGGAGGGCCCCCAGATACGCAGTATTTT
j_call: TRBJ1-1; cdr3_length: 14; d_call: -; v_call: TRBV4-1; clone_size: -; cdr3_aa: CASSPGRRDTEAFF; cdr3_nt: TGCGCCAGCAGCCCGGGCAGGCGGGACACTGAAGCTTTCTTT
j_call: TRBJ1-1; cdr3_length: 15; d_call: TRBD1; v_call: TRBV9; clone_size: -; cdr3_aa: CASSVDGTGLVRAFF; cdr3_nt: TGTGCCAGCAGCGTAGACGGGACAGGGCTTGTTCGAGCTTTCTTT
j_call: TRBJ1-1; cdr3_length: 13; d_call: -; v_call: TRBV15; clone_size: -; cdr3_aa: CATSRESGTEAFF; cdr3_nt: TGTGCCACCAGCAGAGAGTCCGGGACTGAAGCTTTCTTT
j_call: TRBJ2-1; cdr3_length: 16; d_call: TRBD2; v_call: TRBV11-3; clone_size: -; cdr3_aa: CASSTRTGGLYNEQFF; cdr3_nt: TGTGCCAGCAGCACACGAACGGGGGGGTTATACAATGAGCAGTTCTTC
j_call: TRBJ1-3; cdr3_length: 15; d_call: -; v_call: TRBV4-1; clone_size: -; cdr3_aa: CASSQGAFSGNTIYF; cdr3_nt: TGCGCCAGCAGCCAAGGGGCTTTCTCTGGAAACACCATATATTTT
j_call: TRBJ1-2; cdr3_length: 12; d_call: -; v_call: TRBV19; clone_size: -; cdr3_aa: CASSGTLAGYTF; cdr3_nt: TGTGCCAGTAGCGGGACTCTGGCTGGCTACACCTTC
j_call: TRBJ1-3; cdr3_length: 14; d_call: -; v_call: TRBV11-3; clone_size: -; cdr3_aa: CASSLYSSGNTIYF; cdr3_nt: TGTGCCAGCAGCTTATACAGCTCTGGAAACACCATATATTTT
j_call: TRBJ2-3; cdr3_length: 16; d_call: -; v_call: TRBV4-1; clone_size: -; cdr3_aa: CASSQDRPGGTDTQYF; cdr3_nt: TGCGCCAGCAGCCAAGACCGACCTGGCGGGACAGATACGCAGTATTTT